Below are 28 T cell receptor beta chains sequenced from a single sample in a study of blood T cells in healthy people across ages. Through a sample-barcoded 5' primer and a J-beta primer mix, a second PCR was run for about 6 to 11 cycles. MiXCR was run by TCRdb on the 5' RACE reads, yielding one entry per CDR3 protein. The sample shows 650,000 or so distinct CDR3 sequences, under 65% of them seen only once. Sequencing used blood. Receptors were obtained from a woman of 80 years or more in good health.

Concerning this clonotype itself: A much larger clone lies a single base off, so this may be a read error. The rearrangement links TRBV27 to TRBJ2-1, with D maybe TRBD2 (6 bases). Per germline, CDR1 MNHEY and CDR2 SMNVEV (reference sequence). Trimming took 6 bases from V and 6 from J, leaving 15 bases between them. This CDR3 is built from 14 residues. The CDR3 loop is CASSSGGISNEQFF. The DNA for the CDR3 is TGTGCCAGCAGCTCTGGCGGGATTAGCAATGAGCAGTTCTTC.

As concerns this clonotype: A much larger clone differs by one base, so this may be a read error. The rearrangement uses TRBV29-1 and TRBJ2-3; TRBD2 matches at 7 bases. This CDR3 region has 13 residues. The germline V gene has CDR1 SQVTM and CDR2 ANQGSEA. The CDR3 protein is CSVAREVLDAQYF. CDR3 nucleotide sequence: TGCAGCGTTGCCCGGGAGGTTCTAGATGCGCAGTATTTT.

The chain joins TRBV20-1 to TRBJ2-4; 11 nucleotides match TRBD2. The end of the DNA fits TRBJ2-5 better, so the J call may be wrong. Germline V gene lookup returns CDR1 DFQATT and CDR2 SNEGSKA (reference sequence). The CDR3 is made up of 14 amino acids. This CDR3 is CSAKLAGEVGTQYF. The CDR3 region has the DNA TGCAGTGCTAAACTAGCGGGGGAGGTCGGGACCCAGTACTTC.

This clonotype was observed many times. The V call is TRBV7-2, the J call TRBJ1-2, with D maybe TRBD1 (6 bases). CDR3 length: 14 amino acids. Germline loops: CDR1 SGHTA, CDR2 FQGNSA. Trimming pared 2 bases from V and 5 bases from J, leaving 12 bases between. CDR3 sequence (DNA): TGTGCCAGCAGCTTAAACTTTCAGGGGTATGGCTACACCTTC. Residues: CASSLNFQGYGYTF.

V usage is TRBV7-9 and J usage is TRBJ1-1; maybe TRBD1 (6 bases). V lost 5 bases, J lost 2 bases, and 27 bases lay in between. Germline V lookup: CDR1 SEHNR, CDR2 FQNEAQ (reference sequence). The CDR3 sequence is 19 residues long. The CDR3: CASSLFQRFRGRLNTEAFF. DNA of the CDR3: TGTGCCAGCAGCCTTTTCCAGAGGTTCAGGGGCAGGTTAAACACTGAAGCTTTCTTT.

The V call is TRBV4-1, the J call TRBJ2-5, with TRBD1 matching over 9 bases. The germline gives CDR1 MGHRA, CDR2 YSYEKL. Trimming removed 3 bases from V and 1 base from J; junction bases left unmatched: 3. This CDR3 comprises 15 residues. The CDR3 bases are TGCGCCAGCAGCCAGGGGACAGGGCCCCAAGAGACCCAGTACTTC. As protein: CASSQGTGPQETQYF.

This clonotype appeared a single time. The V gene is TRBV7-9, the J gene TRBJ1-5; possible D gene TRBD1, 6 bases. This CDR3 spans 14 amino acids. CDR1 is SEHNR and CDR2 is FQNEAQ in the germline V gene (reference sequence). Trimming left V 5 bases short and J 3 bases short, with 11 bases between. CDR3 nucleotide sequence: TGTGCCAGCAGCCAAGGACAGATCAATCAGCCCCAGCATTTT. This codes for CASSQGQINQPQHF.

As for this clonotype: Just one base apart from a much larger clone, this may be a read error. The chain recombines TRBV6-5 with TRBJ2-2, with D possibly being TRBD1 (5 bases). Per germline, CDR1 MNHEY and CDR2 SVGAGI. This CDR3 is built from 16 residues. Trimming removed 6 bases from V and 4 bases from J, with 18 bases in between. The CDR3 here is CASSRWGTVTTGELFF. CDR3 sequence (DNA): TGTGCCAGCAGCCGATGGGGCACAGTAACCACCGGGGAGCTGTTTTTT.

The V call is TRBV4-2, the J call TRBJ2-5, with D tentatively TRBD2 (6 bases). Germline V CDR1 and CDR2: LGHNA, YNFKEQ. This CDR3 is built from 16 residues. Trimming removed 1 base at V and 2 bases at J, with 14 bases between. This chain's CDR3 is CASSQATAGRQETQYF. The CDR3 bases are TGTGCCAGCAGCCAAGCGACGGCGGGGCGACAAGAGACCCAGTACTTC.

This clonotype has just a few counts. This chain links TRBV5-5 with TRBJ2-7; D might be TRBD1 (5 bases). The V end lost 1 base, the J end lost 3 bases, and 8 bases lay between the germline ends. The CDR3 is 13 amino acids. CDR1 is SGHKS, CDR2 YYEKEE, per germline (reference sequence). The CDR3 sequence: CASSLKDIYEQYF. The CDR3 DNA is TGTGCCAGCAGCTTGAAGGACATCTACGAGCAGTACTTC.

This rearrangement joins TRBV4-1 to TRBJ1-2; D unclear. Trimming took 0 bases from V and 2 from J, leaving 19 bases between them. The CDR3 contains 18 residues. Germline V CDR1 and CDR2: MGHRA, YSYEKL. The CDR3 loop is CASSQEPNREGGNYGYTF. The CDR3 region has the DNA TGCGCCAGCAGCCAAGAACCCAATCGGGAGGGAGGGAACTATGGCTACACCTTC.

The chain carries TRBV30 and TRBJ2-3, with D perhaps TRBD1 or TRBD2 (6 bases each). CDR3 size: 17 residues. The V end lost 0 bases, the J end lost 4 bases, and 20 bases lay between the germline ends. Germline V gene lookup returns CDR1 GTSNPN and CDR2 SVGIG (reference sequence). CDR3 in amino acids: CAWSVRGTRSSADTQYF. The CDR3 DNA follows: TGTGCCTGGAGTGTAAGGGGGACCAGATCTAGCGCAGATACGCAGTATTTT.

This clonotype appeared once. The gene calls are TRBV6-5 and TRBJ1-2; no clear D gene. The CDR3 spans 13 residues. Trimming took 0 bases from V and 6 from J, leaving 8 bases between them. Germline loops: CDR1 MNHEY, CDR2 SVGAGI. This chain's CDR3 is CASSYSRGHGYTF. The CDR3 bases are TGTGCCAGCAGTTACTCGAGAGGCCATGGCTACACCTTC.

At least ten counts were recorded for this clonotype. Here the CDR3 DNA reads TGTGCCAGCAGCGGACAGGGCAACTATGGCTACACCTTC. This translates into CASSGQGNYGYTF. V and J are TRBV2 and TRBJ1-2, with 8 bases lining up with TRBD1. V lost 6 bases and J lost 2; bases outside the gene matches: 2. This CDR3 has 13 amino acids. Germline-derived CDR1 and CDR2 are SNHLY and FYNNEI. Together with reference TRBV2 and TRBJ1-2, the CDR3 gives the full variable domain: EPEVTQTPSHQVTQMGQEVILRCVPISNHLYFYWYRQILGQKVEFLVSFYNNEISEKSEIFDDQFSVERPDGSNFTLKIRSTKLEDSAMYFCASSGQGNYGYTFGSGTRLTVV.

The V and J genes are TRBV28 and TRBJ2-7, with TRBD1 matching over 8 bases. Per germline, CDR1 MDHEN and CDR2 SYDVKM. V lost 4 bases, J lost 4 bases, and 9 bases stayed unmatched. This CDR3 has 15 residues. This CDR3 reads CASSSGGTGSYEQYF. The CDR3 DNA reads TGTGCCAGCAGTTCAGGGGGCACAGGGTCATACGAGCAGTACTTC.

The genes are TRBV20-1 and TRBJ2-1, with 9 bases lining up with TRBD2. Germline loops: CDR1 DFQATT, CDR2 SNEGSKA (reference sequence). V dropped 4 bases and J dropped 10; count of bases not matched to a gene: 11. This CDR3 contains 14 residues. For the CDR3, the DNA is TGCAGTGCTAAAGGCCCTAGCGGGGTAGGGGAGCAGTTCTTC. Protein sequence: CSAKGPSGVGEQFF.

This clonotype was counted at least ten times. The gene calls are TRBV20-1 and TRBJ2-3; D might be TRBD2 (5 bases). The CDR3 spans 16 residues. V lost 1 base, J lost 2 bases, and 16 bases lay in between. Germline values: CDR1 DFQATT, CDR2 SNEGSKA (reference sequence). CDR3 protein: CSARAPDLGSTDTQYF. In nucleotides, the CDR3 is TGCAGTGCTAGAGCTCCGGACTTAGGGTCCACAGATACGCAGTATTTT.

This clonotype came up a few times. Relative to the germline gene, one junction end is altered; a read error may explain this. The chain has TRBV5-1 and TRBJ2-5; the D gene is possibly TRBD1 (6 bases). The length of the CDR3 is 16 residues. Germline V lookup: CDR1 SGHRS, CDR2 YFSETQ. The CDR3 loop reads CANSLDPLGARETQYF. CDR3 DNA sequence: TGCGCCAACAGCTTGGACCCATTGGGGGCGAGGGAGACCCAGTACTTC. Using reference TRBV5-1 and TRBJ2-5 for the parts outside the CDR3, the full variable domain is KAGVTQTPRYLIKTRGQQVTLSCSPISGHRSVSWYQQTPGQGLQFLFEYFSETQRNKGNFPGRFSGRQFSNSRSEMNVSTLELGDSALYLCANSLDPLGARETQYFGPGTRLLVL.

V gene TRBV5-1 combines with J gene TRBJ2-5; 11 bases line up with TRBD2. CDR3 length: 15 amino acids. Germline CDR1 reads SGHRS; CDR2 reads YFSETQ. Germline trimming cut 4 bases from V and 1 base from J; bases unmatched to any gene: 3. CDR3 in DNA: TGCGCCAGCAGCGGGACTAGCGGCACCCAAGAGACCCAGTACTTC. It encodes CASSGTSGTQETQYF. The variable domain in full, with the rest retrieved from reference TRBV5-1 and TRBJ2-5, is KAGVTQTPRYLIKTRGQQVTLSCSPISGHRSVSWYQQTPGQGLQFLFEYFSETQRNKGNFPGRFSGRQFSNSRSEMNVSTLELGDSALYLCASSGTSGTQETQYFGPGTRLLVL.

Concerning this clonotype: It differs at one base from a far larger clone, so likely a read error. The chain has TRBV9 and TRBJ2-1, with TRBD2 identical over 10 bases. The CDR3 extends over 15 amino acids. CDR1 is SGDLS, CDR2 YYNGEE, per germline. As DNA, the CDR3 is TGTGCCGGCAGCCTCTCTAGCGGGGGCTACAATGAGCAGTTCTTC. Translated, it gives CAGSLSSGGYNEQFF.

The rearrangement links TRBV27 to TRBJ2-4, with D possibly being TRBD2 (6 bases). The DNA end is more similar to TRBJ2-7, so the J call may be wrong. The CDR3 has 17 residues. CDR1 and CDR2 from the germline V gene are MNHEY and SMNVEV (reference sequence). DNA for the CDR3: TGTGCCAGCAGTTTGCGGGACTCCAATTCCGTTACCTACGAGCAGTACTTC. Translation gives CASSLRDSNSVTYEQYF.

V gene TRBV27 combines with J gene TRBJ1-2; D perhaps matches TRBD1 (5 bases). V was pared by 6 bases and J by 6 bases, with 14 bases between. The CDR3 has 13 amino acids. The germline gives CDR1 MNHEY, CDR2 SMNVEV (reference sequence). In nucleotides, the CDR3 is TGTGCCAGCAGGACCGGGCCAGGGAATGGCTACACCTTC. Protein product: CASRTGPGNGYTF.

This clonotype was counted ten times or more. CDR3 coding DNA: TGTGCCAGCAGACCGACAGGGGCTAATGAGCAGTTCTTC. Residues: CASRPTGANEQFF. V is TRBV6-1 and J is TRBJ2-1; the match to TRBD1 covers 8 bases. The V and J ends lost 6 bases and 7 bases, in that order; junction bases with no gene match: 5. Per germline, CDR1 MNHNS and CDR2 SASEGT. This CDR3 spans 13 amino acids.

This CDR3 is CASTTGLATDTQYF. CDR3 DNA: TGTGCCAGCACTACAGGACTAGCCACAGATACGCAGTATTTT. The rearrangement joins TRBV2 to TRBJ2-3, with 8 bases lining up with TRBD2. The V and J ends lost 7 bases and 2 bases, in that order; junction bases with no gene match: 5. The CDR3 length is 14 residues. Germline CDR1 and CDR2: SNHLY and FYNNEI.

This clonotype appeared many times. For the CDR3, the DNA is TGTGCCAGCACGGGAACCAGTCAGTCTGGCTACACCTTC. Protein sequence: CASTGTSQSGYTF. The V call is TRBV2, the J call TRBJ1-2; D gene ambiguous. CDR3 length: 13 amino acids. Germline-derived CDR1 and CDR2 are SNHLY and FYNNEI. Trimming left V 7 bases short and J 7 bases short, with 16 bases between.

The V and J genes are TRBV12-3 or TRBV12-4 and TRBJ2-4; D unclear. This CDR3 region has 11 residues. V lost 6 bases and J lost 11, with 11 bases in between. CDR3 DNA: TGTGCCAGCAGCCTGACCGGCGTTCAGTACTTC. This sequence encodes CASSLTGVQYF.

About this clonotype itself: It may be a read error: a sequence one base away is much more abundant. CDR3 region: CASSPSSPFADTQYF. CDR3 DNA sequence: TGTGCCAGCAGTCCCTCCAGCCCTTTTGCAGATACGCAGTATTTT. The genes are TRBV12-3 or TRBV12-4 and TRBJ2-3, with no clear D. Between the trimmed V and J ends, which lost 5 bases and 4 bases, there was a span of 16 bases. This CDR3 region has 15 residues.

This chain connects TRBV28 to TRBJ2-1; 7 bases fit TRBD2. V lost 1 base and J lost 0; bases outside the gene matches: 3. Germline V CDR1 and CDR2: MDHEN, SYDVKM. The CDR3 has 16 amino acids. The CDR3 DNA reads TGTGCCAGCAGTTTATATGGGGACTACTCCTACAATGAGCAGTTCTTC. This encodes CASSLYGDYSYNEQFF. The variable domain in full, with the rest retrieved from reference TRBV28 and TRBJ2-1, is DVKVTQSSRYLVKRTGEKVFLECVQDMDHENMFWYRQDPGLGLRLIYFSYDVKMKEKGDIPEGYSVSREKKERFSLILESASTNQTSMYLCASSLYGDYSYNEQFFGPGTRLTVL.